A selection of T cell receptor beta chains follows, all from one sample in a study of shared clonotypes between healthy human individuals. Sequenced by immunoSEQ multiplex PCR; TCRdb stores in-frame clones only, minus some. The sample contains under 1 million clones, approximately 96% of which appear only once. Sequencing was performed on naive CD8+ T cells sorted from blood. These receptors all stem from a man aged 30 to 45 in good health. Each CDR3 is given with its conserved first and last residue. A D gene is named only where the DNA matches it firmly. The size of a clone is reported for some rows only, either as once, few or many, or as a class for expanded clones.

>NA|NA|TRBV27|TRBJ2-1
CASAYSYNEQFF
TGTGCCAGCGCATACTCCTACAATGAGCAGTTCTTC
>NA|NA|TRBV19|TRBJ2-2
CASSTWDGGVPGELFF
TGTGCCAGTAGTACTTGGGACGGAGGGGTCCCCGGGGAGCTGTTTTTT
>NA|NA|TRBV7-9|TRBJ1-5
CASSLVEANQPQHF
TGTGCCAGCAGCTTAGTCGAGGCCAATCAGCCCCAGCATTTT
>NA|NA|TRBV28|TRBJ2-7
CASSRDRWEQYF
TGTGCCAGCAGTAGAGACAGGTGGGAACAGTACTTC
>once|NA|TRBV2|TRBJ2-7
CASSERGHEQYF
TGTGCCAGCAGTGAACGAGGGCACGAGCAGTACTTC
>NA|NA|TRBV10-1|TRBJ2-5
CASSAPGQQETQYF
TGCGCCAGCAGTGCTCCTGGACAGCAAGAGACCCAGTACTTC
>NA|TRBD1|TRBV7-8|TRBJ2-7
CASSLVLGTADLFYF
TGTGCCAGCAGCTTAGTCCTAGGGACAGCGGATCTATTCTACTTC
>NA|NA|TRBV7-6|TRBJ2-3
CASSMTSSPTDTQYF
TGTGCCAGCAGCATGACTAGTTCCCCAACAGATACGCAGTATTTT
>NA|NA|TRBV7-9|TRBJ2-3
CASSLAPGQHTQYF
TGTGCCAGCAGCTTGGCCCCCGGACAGCATACGCAGTATTTT
>NA|NA|TRBV29-1|TRBJ2-3
CSVEGKASPLPDTQYF
TGCAGCGTTGAAGGGAAGGCTAGCCCACTTCCAGATACGCAGTATTTT
>NA|TRBD1|TRBV7-9|TRBJ2-4
CASTLAGQGENIQYF
TGTGCCAGCACCCTGGCCGGACAGGGGGAGAACATTCAGTACTTC
>NA|TRBD1|TRBV10-3|TRBJ2-7
CAISDQQGVSYEQYF
TGTGCCATCAGTGACCAACAGGGGGTCTCCTACGAGCAGTACTTC
>once|NA|TRBV19|TRBJ1-1
CASSIYPGSDTEAFF
TGTGCCAGTAGTATATACCCGGGGTCGGACACTGAAGCTTTCTTT
>NA|NA|TRBV6-5|TRBJ1-4
CASSEYGNEKLFF
TGTGCCAGCAGCGAGTATGGCAATGAAAAACTGTTTTTT
>NA|NA|TRBV7-9|TRBJ2-2
CASSYRGRGFTGELFF
TGTGCCAGCAGCTACCGGGGGAGAGGGTTCACCGGGGAGCTGTTTTTT
>once|NA|TRBV5-6|TRBJ2-7
CASSFWSSYEQYF
TGTGCCAGCAGCTTTTGGAGCTCCTACGAGCAGTACTTC
>NA|TRBD1|TRBV5-1|TRBJ1-1
CASSFGTGTTEAFF
TGCGCCAGCAGCTTTGGGACAGGGACGACTGAAGCTTTCTTT
>NA|NA|TRBV9|TRBJ2-1
CASSVAGTNEQFF
TGTGCCAGCAGCGTAGCTGGGACTAATGAGCAGTTCTTC
>NA|TRBD1|TRBV19|TRBJ1-1
CASSITGGRMNTEAFF
TGTGCCAGTAGTATTACAGGGGGACGCATGAACACTGAAGCTTTCTTT